This record covers a single TCR beta chain. The target antigen is unknown. These data come from a study of T-cell reconstitution after alpha-beta-depleted transplantation in children. Study results and limitations: Surviving thymic progenitors and recipient T cells were the source of high TCRbeta diversity at day 60 in some patients. The study reportedly traced alpha-beta T cells about two months after transplant to several hundred expanded graft clones. Newly produced T cells mostly accounted for T-cell counts and diversity one year post-transplant.

This CDR3 region has 15 residues. Per the germline V gene, CDR1 is SGHRS and CDR2 is YFSETQ. The junction had 10 bases not matched to a gene; V was cut back by 4 bases and J by 7 bases. Using unique molecular identifiers, the investigators prepared the TCRbeta library. TCRdb used MiXCR to reprocess the PCR reads, holding one entry per CDR3 protein. The sample has about 980,000 distinct CDR3 sequences; about 29% are singletons. The chain combines TRBV5-1 with TRBJ2-1; 8 bases fit TRBD1. The TCR comes from a boy under two years old who had a stem cell transplant for SCID, so the T cells may come from the graft donor. Source: PBMCs, mostly from graft donor cells, taken 360 days after TCRalphabeta/CD19-depleted stem cell transplant. CDR3 in DNA: TGCGCCAGCAGCATACGGACAGGGTTGGGGAATGAGCAGTTCTTC. As protein: CASSIRTGLGNEQFF.